This T cell receptor (beta chain) was captured by sequencing in a study of cytomegalovirus exposure and HLA in healthy donors. In the study overall: The same platform was used for the roughly 120 validation repertoires and the 500 to 700 first-cohort repertoires, a later analysis reported.

The protocol was immunoSEQ multiplex PCR, while the TCRdb copy is restricted to in-frame clones and leaves out a portion. The data contain 330,000 or so clones, around 86% of them singletons. Trimming left V 2 bases short and J 4 bases short, with 6 bases between. The CDR3 contains 14 residues. Germline V gene lookup returns CDR1 MGHRA and CDR2 YSYEKL. While the first cohort had over 650 subjects, the donors belonged to the separate validation cohort of 100 to 150 subjects. V gene TRBV4-1 combines with J gene TRBJ2-6; D unclear. The clonotype was recovered from a woman aged 18-29 years in good health and CMV-seronegative. The specimen sequenced was PBMCs. CDR3 nucleotides: TGCGCCAGCAGCCAATTCAGAGGGGCCAACGTCCTGACTTTC. It translates to CASSQFRGANVLTF.